This TCR beta chain comes out of a study of cytomegalovirus exposure and HLA in healthy donors. Study details: Counted in an early data release were roughly 81 million unique TCRs from HLA-typed donors.

Vbeta (60) and Jbeta (13) primers were used in the PCR. The repertoire was sequenced with immunoSEQ multiplex PCR; TCRdb's copy has only in-frame clones and lacks some. The sample yields approximately 160,000 clones, about 64% seen once. V was trimmed by 0 bases and J by 7 bases, leaving 22 bases between them. The germline V gene encodes CDR1 LNHNV and CDR2 YYDKDF (reference sequence). This CDR3 has 18 amino acids. As to this clone: Its antigen remains unknown.

The study, taken as a whole, reports: CMV antigen specificity was confirmed in vitro for a few CMV-associated chains.

The source material was PBMCs. V usage is TRBV15 and J usage is TRBJ1-5, with D perhaps matching TRBD1 (5 bases). The clonotype was recovered from a woman aged 30 to 39 in good health and CMV-seropositive. The CDR3 region is CATSRDQTLTRGGQPQHF. CDR3 in DNA: TGTGCCACCAGCAGAGATCAGACATTGACAAGGGGAGGACAGCCCCAGCATTTT.